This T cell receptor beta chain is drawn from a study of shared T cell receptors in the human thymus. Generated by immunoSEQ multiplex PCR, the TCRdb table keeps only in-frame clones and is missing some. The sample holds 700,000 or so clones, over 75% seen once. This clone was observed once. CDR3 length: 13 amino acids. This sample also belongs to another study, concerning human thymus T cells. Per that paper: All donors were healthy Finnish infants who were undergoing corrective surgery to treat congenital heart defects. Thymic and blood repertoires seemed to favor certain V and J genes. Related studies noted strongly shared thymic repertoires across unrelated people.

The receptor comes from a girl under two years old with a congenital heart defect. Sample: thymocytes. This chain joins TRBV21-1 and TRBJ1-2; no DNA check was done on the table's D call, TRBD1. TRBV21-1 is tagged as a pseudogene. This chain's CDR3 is CASSKARGNGYTF. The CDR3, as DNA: TGTGCCAGCAGCAAAGCTAGGGGCAATGGCTACACCTTC.